This TCR beta chain was observed in a study of blood T cell repertoires in COVID-19 (dated by TCRdb to the early 2020s). Context from the whole study: Samples covering the acute and convalescent phases of COVID-19 were provided by collaborators in the United States, Italy and Spain. The prospective study material was composed of cDNA or gDNA derived from T cells, B-cell-depleted T cells, or PBMCs. Deeply sampled blood TCRbeta repertoires from subjects exposed to, actively infected with, or recovered from COVID-19 were included in the dataset. A freely available public database, intended as a resource for researchers studying the immune response to SARS-CoV-2, is where the repertoires were released. The samples were drawn from two sources: the first 160 participants of the ongoing ImmuneRACE study, and fewer than 1,500 subjects contributed by 6 global collaborators. Nearly every sample came with metadata listing a de-identified subject ID, COVID-19 status, age in years and sex. Where HLA class I and class II types were available, the types were taken from metadata supplied by the sample provider, not from assay-based typing. What the study reported, not specific to this receptor: The quantity of clinical and demographic metadata differed by source and by participant and was supplied without curation.

The junction carries 9 bases between V and J, which are trimmed by 0 bases and 3 bases respectively. The germline V gene provides CDR1 SGHRS and CDR2 YFSETQ. Inclusive of the bounding cysteine and phenylalanine, the CDR3 is 14 residues long. The DNA shown is the 42-base CDR3, in frame from base 1. TCRbeta CDR3 regions were amplified from genomic DNA by means of the immunoSEQ Assay, a bias-controlled multiplex PCR. The original pipeline was this. Within the assay, amplification of reference gene primers was used to estimate how many nucleated cells each sample contained. Sequence reads were collapsed and filtered to measure the absolute abundance of every unique TCRbeta CDR3 rearrangement. For each sample, productive Simpson clonality was calculated by taking the square root of Simpson's diversity index across productive rearrangements. TCRdb mirrors the immuneACCESS table, restricted to in-frame sequences. Some clones are absent from its copies; in checked studies, under half trace to an unresolved V gene, and the reason for the others is unknown. Clonal size and the V and J genes are those of that table, whereas D and trimming came from the DNA. This sample holds roughly 190,000 clones; around four fifths were observed only once. In total, the top ten clones hold 2.5% to 3.5% of the sample.

On this clone itself: The antigen it binds to is not known. Within one base of it there is no much larger clone, and no base qualities were kept.

Each collaborating institution followed its own protocols to collect whole blood in K2EDTA tubes. For TCRbeta analysis, collaborator samples were shipped as frozen whole blood, as isolated PBMCs, or as DNA extracted from either sample type. The V gene is TRBV5-1 and the J gene is TRBJ1-2, with a weak D call of TRBD1 (6 bases match). Sequencing was carried out using peripheral blood. The TCR sequence derives from a man over 45 with active or convalescent COVID-19. The DNA sequence reads TGCGCCAGCAGCTTGGGAGCAGGGGACTATGGCTACACCTTC. Protein translation: CASSLGAGDYGYTF.